The 21 T cell receptor beta chains below were found in one sample sequenced in a study of identical twins. Each CDR3 protein gets one entry after TCRdb re-called the 5' RACE reads with MiXCR. The table lists 1.5 million to 2 million distinct CDR3 sequences, more than 30% of them singletons. Sequencing was done on a sample of cord blood. All receptors come from a newborn girl in good health.

This clonotype was observed at least ten times. The chain recombines TRBV2 with TRBJ1-2; TRBD1 agrees at 9 bases. Germline V gives CDR1 SNHLY, CDR2 FYNNEI. V shed 5 bases and J 0 bases; nucleotides not matched to a gene: 4. CDR3 size: 15 residues. CDR3 sequence: CASSKGTGTNYGYTF. CDR3 in DNA: TGTGCCAGCAGTAAAGGGACAGGGACTAACTATGGCTACACCTTC.

As regards this clonotype: A much larger clone is a single base away; this may be a read error. CDR3 sequence: CSAITSGTEDQETQYF. CDR3 bases: TGCAGTGCTATAACTTCCGGGACCGAGGACCAAGAGACCCAGTACTTC. The chain recombines TRBV20-1 with TRBJ2-5; D might be TRBD1 or TRBD2, each matching 5 bases. Germline CDR1 and CDR2: DFQATT and SNEGSKA (reference sequence). The V and J ends lost 4 bases and 0 bases respectively, with 18 bases between them. The CDR3 length is 16 residues.

In its sample, this clonotype was seen many times. At one boundary the junction diverges from the germline segment, which might be a read error. The chain links TRBV5-1 to TRBJ2-5; D may be TRBD1 (5 bases). The CDR3 has 12 residues. From germline, CDR1 is SGHRS and CDR2 YFSETQ. The CDR3 DNA follows: TGTGCCAGCAGCTTAGGGGTAGAGACCCAGTACTTC. Its protein is CASSLGVETQYF.

The chain uses TRBV5-1 and TRBJ2-5; TRBD2 matches at 9 bases. V dropped 5 bases and J dropped 2; count of bases not matched to a gene: 19. This CDR3 contains 19 residues. Germline loops: CDR1 SGHRS, CDR2 YFSETQ. The CDR3 DNA is TGCGCCAGCAGTAACCTCCGGGCTTCTAGCGGGGACCTTCAAGAGACCCAGTACTTC. Protein: CASSNLRASSGDLQETQYF.

The gene calls are TRBV5-6 and TRBJ2-3; a weak D match, TRBD2 (6 bases). The CDR3 runs 17 residues. V was cut by 4 bases and J by 6 bases, with 24 bases left in between. The germline gives CDR1 SGHDT, CDR2 YYEEEE. CDR3 residues: CASSRGEARHFGDTQYF. CDR3 bases: TGTGCCAGCAGCCGAGGGGAGGCTCGGCACTTCGGGGATACGCAGTATTTT.

This clonotype showed up just a few times. The rearrangement links TRBV28 to TRBJ2-5; possible D gene TRBD2, 5 bases. The DNA end favors TRBJ2-7, so the J call may be wrong. The CDR3 sequence is 15 residues long. Germline-derived CDR1 and CDR2 are MDHEN and SYDVKM. The CDR3: CASSLQAGSTYEQYF. The CDR3 DNA sequence: TGTGCCAGCAGTTTACAGGCGGGCTCGACCTACGAGCAGTACTTC.

This clonotype was seen only a few times. V gene TRBV27 combines with J gene TRBJ1-2, with D unclear. Germline CDR1 is MNHEY and CDR2 is SMNVEV (reference sequence). Trimming took off 4 bases at V and 0 bases at J, with 15 bases between the two ends. The CDR3 spans 16 residues. In DNA form, the CDR3 reads TGTGCCAGCAGTTCTACGGCGGGCCAAGCTAACTATGGCTACACCTTC. Its protein is CASSSTAGQANYGYTF.

This clonotype was seen repeatedly, ten times or more. This chain's CDR3 is CASSPLYGDRVYNEQFF. CDR3 DNA: TGTGCCAGCAGCCCCCTATATGGGGACAGGGTTTACAATGAGCAGTTCTTC. The rearrangement uses TRBV9 and TRBJ2-1; 9 bases fit TRBD1. The V segment lost 4 bases and the J segment 4 bases; nucleotides outside the gene matches: 12. CDR3 length: 17 residues. Germline loops: CDR1 SGDLS, CDR2 YYNGEE. Combining the CDR3 with reference TRBV9 and TRBJ2-1 gives the whole variable domain DSGVTQTPKHLITATGQRVTLRCSPRSGDLSVYWYQQSLDQGLQFLIQYYNGEERAKGNILERFSAQQFPDLHSELNLSSLELGDSALYFCASSPLYGDRVYNEQFFGPGTRLTVL.

DNA for the CDR3: TGTGCCAGCATCCCTTCCCCGGGACTAGCGGGATTCAAGCAGTACTTC. It codes for CASIPSPGLAGFKQYF. The V call is TRBV28, the J call TRBJ2-5, with TRBD2 matching over 13 bases. J was trimmed by 11 bases and V by 7 bases; bases with no gene match: 16. The CDR3 has 16 amino acids. CDR1 MDHEN and CDR2 SYDVKM come from the germline V gene.

This chain joins TRBV24-1 and TRBJ2-1; 9 nucleotides line up with TRBD2. This CDR3 has 14 amino acids. V was clipped by 7 bases and J by 2 bases; unmatched bases: 2. CDR1 KGHDR and CDR2 SFDVKD come from the germline V gene. CDR3 sequence (DNA): TGTGCCACCAGCGCTAGCGGGACCTACAATGAGCAGTTCTTC. Translating it yields CATSASGTYNEQFF.

This sequence joins TRBV6-5 and TRBJ2-1, with 7 bases aligning to TRBD2. Germline CDR1 and CDR2: MNHEY and SVGAGI. This CDR3 has 15 amino acids. The junction had 4 bases not matched to a gene; V was cut back by 0 bases and J by 5 bases. This CDR3 reads CASSYSETSHNEQFF. The CDR3 DNA reads TGTGCCAGCAGTTACTCGGAGACTAGCCACAATGAGCAGTTCTTC.

V gene TRBV19 combines with J gene TRBJ1-1, with 8 nucleotides matching TRBD1. Germline CDR1 is LNHDA and CDR2 is SQIVND (reference sequence). V was clipped by 1 base and J by 3 bases; unmatched bases: 10. The CDR3 is made up of 17 amino acids. The CDR3 spells CASSIATGENGDTEAFF. In DNA, the CDR3 is TGTGCCAGTAGTATAGCGACAGGGGAGAATGGAGACACTGAAGCTTTCTTT.

V is TRBV4-2 and J is TRBJ1-2; D possibly corresponds to TRBD1 (6 bases). CDR1 is LGHNA and CDR2 is YNFKEQ in the germline V gene. V was shortened by 0 bases and J by 2 bases, with 13 bases between the two germline ends. The CDR3 runs 16 residues. CDR3 residues: CASSQDTGGPNYGYTF. Written as DNA, the CDR3 is TGTGCCAGCAGCCAAGATACGGGGGGGCCCAACTATGGCTACACCTTC.

This clonotype was counted between two and nine times. The chain employs TRBV12-3 or TRBV12-4 and TRBJ2-5; tentative D call: TRBD2 (6 bases). The CDR3 has 14 residues. The V end lost 5 bases, the J end lost 2 bases, and 12 bases lay between the germline ends. CDR3 in amino acids: CASSMPGLQETQYF. The CDR3, as DNA: TGTGCCAGCAGTATGCCGGGACTTCAAGAGACCCAGTACTTC.

V and J are TRBV7-2 and TRBJ1-1, with TRBD1 matching 7 bases. Germline V gene lookup returns CDR1 SGHTA and CDR2 FQGNSA. CDR3 length: 15 amino acids. Trimming removed 0 bases from V and 4 bases from J; junction bases left unmatched: 5. CDR3 DNA sequence: TGTGCCAGCAGCTTAGCCCACCAGGGGGGCACTGAAGCTTTCTTT. Translated, it gives CASSLAHQGGTEAFF.

The chain combines TRBV5-1 with TRBJ2-1; 7 bases are shared with TRBD2. The J segment lost 0 bases and the V segment lost 1 base, leaving 16 bases of the junction unmatched. The CDR3 contains 20 residues. Germline CDR1 is SGHRS and CDR2 is YFSETQ. The CDR3 loop reads CASSLTTSQLGQSSYNEQFF. CDR3 in DNA: TGCGCCAGCAGCTTGACGACTAGCCAGTTGGGCCAAAGCTCCTACAATGAGCAGTTCTTC.

Only a few counts were recorded for this clonotype. The gene calls are TRBV6-5 and TRBJ2-4; 7 bases are a match to TRBD1. The germline V gene has CDR1 MNHEY and CDR2 SVGAGI. This CDR3 is 18 amino acids long. The V and J ends lost 2 bases and 0 bases, in that order; junction bases with no gene match: 10. The CDR3 coding sequence is TGTGCCAGCAGTTACAGTCGGACAGGACCATTAGCCAAAAACATTCAGTACTTC. Translating it yields CASSYSRTGPLAKNIQYF.

In this sample, this clonotype turned up a few times. The chain has TRBV3-1 and TRBJ2-3; weak D call: TRBD2 (6 bases). The ends were cut back, 4 bases at V and 0 bases at J, with 11 bases in the middle. The V gene's germline CDR1 is LGHDT and CDR2 YNNKEL (reference sequence). This CDR3 spans 15 amino acids. DNA of the CDR3: TGTGCCAGCAGCCTTTTGGGGAGGAGCACAGATACGCAGTATTTT. The encoded protein is CASSLLGRSTDTQYF.

This clonotype was counted only a few times. This chain uses TRBV12-3 or TRBV12-4 with TRBJ1-2; D call uncertain. The CDR3 loop spans 13 amino acids. V was pared by 7 bases and J by 2 bases, with 11 bases between. The CDR3 protein is CASIPDMNYGYTF. CDR3 sequence (DNA): TGTGCCAGCATTCCAGACATGAACTATGGCTACACCTTC.

This clonotype was seen a few times. The CDR3 sequence: CASSSSTSGWGDTQYF. CDR3 DNA sequence: TGTGCCAGCTCCTCCTCGACTAGTGGTTGGGGAGATACGCAGTATTTT. The genes are TRBV18 and TRBJ2-3; TRBD2 is a possible D gene (6 bases). Trimming removed 6 bases from V and 5 bases from J, with 21 bases in between. The CDR3 extends over 16 amino acids. The germline V gene encodes CDR1 KGHSH and CDR2 LQKENI.

This clonotype showed up just a few times. The junction and the germline gene differ at one end; a read error may be behind it. This chain joins TRBV27 and TRBJ1-6; 9 bases fit TRBD1. Germline values: CDR1 MNHEY, CDR2 SMNVEV (reference sequence). The CDR3 spans 17 residues. DNA of the CDR3: TGTGCCAGCAGAGGGCTGGACAGGGGCTCCTATAATTCACCCCCCCACTTT. It codes for CASRGLDRGSYNSPPHF.